The 8 T cell receptor beta chains below were found in one sample sequenced in a study of beta chain features in type 1 diabetes (dated 2018 in TCRdb). Library prep was done by the immunoSEQ multiplex PCR assay. The High Capacity cDNA Reverse Transcription Kit was used to reverse transcribe all of the isolated RNA, meaning that expressed TCRB transcripts were what got sequenced. As stored in TCRdb, this immuneACCESS dataset retains in-frame rearrangements with V and J assigned. A fraction of the clones does not appear; measured against another copy, unresolved V genes explain less than half of the discrepancy, and the remainder lacks a known reason. For this sample there are under 150,000 clones; 40% to 55% appear just once. Of the sample, under 0.45% is held by the ten largest clones. What was sequenced was Tregs from blood. Per the publication, the cell subset or site label means: regulatory CD4+ T cells. Receptors originate from a man aged 18 to 29 in good health.

The chain employs TRBV9 and TRBJ2-3, with 13 bases fitting TRBD2. The CDR3 totals 15 residues. J was trimmed by 5 bases and V by 2 bases; bases with no gene match: 2. From germline, CDR1 is SGDLS and CDR2 YYNGEE. CDR3: CASSVTSGGIDTQYF. The DNA for the CDR3 is TGTGCCAGCAGCGTGACTAGCGGGGGGATAGATACGCAGTATTTT.

The J gene is TRBJ2-7, the V gene TRBV28; the D is unclear. CDR3 size: 11 residues. Trimming removed 3 bases from V and 5 bases from J, with 5 bases in between. Germline V lookup: CDR1 MDHEN, CDR2 SYDVKM. CDR3 in DNA: TGTGCCAGCAGTTTTTTCAACGAGCAGTACTTC. Protein product: CASSFFNEQYF.

This CDR3 is CASSLAFSGANVLTF. The CDR3 DNA is TGTGCCAGCAGCTTGGCATTCTCTGGGGCCAACGTCCTGACTTTC. The chain employs TRBV5-5 and TRBJ2-6; D call uncertain. The V and J ends lost 0 bases and 0 bases respectively, with 4 bases between them. The CDR3 runs to 15 residues. CDR1 is SGHKS, CDR2 YYEKEE, per germline (reference sequence).

This chain uses TRBV7-8 with TRBJ1-2; D is uncertain. Per germline, CDR1 SGHVS and CDR2 FQNEAQ. The CDR3 has 15 amino acids. V was trimmed by 8 bases and J by 0 bases, leaving 16 bases between them. The CDR3 DNA is TGTGCCAGCGGGTTTAGGAGGGTGGCTAACTATGGCTACACCTTC. Amino acids: CASGFRRVANYGYTF.

The chain uses TRBV5-6 and TRBJ2-1; D is unclear. Trimming left V 1 base short and J 1 base short, with 6 bases between. CDR1 and CDR2 from the germline V gene are SGHDT and YYEEEE. The CDR3 covers 14 residues. The CDR3 region has the DNA TGTGCCAGCAGCTTGCCAGGTTCCTACAATGAGCAGTTCTTC. As protein: CASSLPGSYNEQFF.

This clone turned up a few times. This chain connects TRBV10-2 to TRBJ2-7; TRBD2 matches 7 bases. Germline CDR1 WSHSY, CDR2 SAAADI. The CDR3 has 16 amino acids. V was clipped by 0 bases and J by 5 bases; unmatched bases: 10. The CDR3 DNA follows: TGCGCCAGCAGTGAGTCTAGGGCTAGCGGACGACACGAGCAGTACTTC. As protein: CASSESRASGRHEQYF.

This clone came up once. In DNA, the CDR3 is TGTGCCAGCAGCCAAGAACGTCGTACGGGACTTACGCAGTATTTT. This translates into CASSQERRTGLTQYF. The chain carries TRBV4-2 and TRBJ2-3; D is possibly TRBD2 (6 bases). The length of the CDR3 is 15 residues. Germline V CDR1 and CDR2: LGHNA, YNFKEQ. V was pared by 0 bases and J by 8 bases, with 15 bases between.

V and J are TRBV28 and TRBJ1-6; D is unresolved. V was pared by 3 bases and J by 7 bases, with 13 bases between. The CDR3 is 15 amino acids. Germline CDR1 is MDHEN and CDR2 is SYDVKM. The CDR3 here is CASSFVSGGNSPLHF. In DNA, the CDR3 is TGTGCCAGCAGTTTCGTGTCAGGTGGAAATTCACCCCTCCACTTT.